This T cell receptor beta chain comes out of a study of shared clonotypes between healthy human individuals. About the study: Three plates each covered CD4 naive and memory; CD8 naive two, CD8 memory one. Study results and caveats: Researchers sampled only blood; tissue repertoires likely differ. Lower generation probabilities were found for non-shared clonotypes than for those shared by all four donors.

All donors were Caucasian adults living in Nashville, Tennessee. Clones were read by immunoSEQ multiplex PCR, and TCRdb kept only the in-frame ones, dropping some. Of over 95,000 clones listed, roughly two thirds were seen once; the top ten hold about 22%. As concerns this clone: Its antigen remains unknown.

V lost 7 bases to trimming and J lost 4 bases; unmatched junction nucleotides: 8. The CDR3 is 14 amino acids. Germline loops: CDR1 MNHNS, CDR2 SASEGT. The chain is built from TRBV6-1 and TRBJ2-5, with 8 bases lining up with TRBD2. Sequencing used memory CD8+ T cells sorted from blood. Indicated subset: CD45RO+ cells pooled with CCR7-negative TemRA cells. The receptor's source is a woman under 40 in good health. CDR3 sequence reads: CASTGLAGAETQYF. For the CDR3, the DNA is TGTGCCAGCACCGGACTAGCAGGGGCAGAGACCCAGTACTTC.